Listed here are 24 T cell receptor beta chains from one sample, sequenced in a study of T cell responses to AZD1222 COVID-19 vaccine. Generated by immunoSEQ multiplex PCR, the TCRdb table keeps only in-frame clones and is missing some. The sample consists of fewer than 250,000 clones, around 94% of them appearing once. Sequencing used peripheral blood, obtained on day 0 of AZD1222 vaccination. Receptors originate from an adult in good health.

The chain employs TRBV7-6 and TRBJ2-2, with D perhaps matching TRBD1 or TRBD2 (6 bases each). Germline V CDR1 and CDR2: SGHVS, FNYEAQ. With 5 bases removed from V and 1 base from J, the gap between germline ends came to 14 bases. The CDR3 is 16 amino acids. The DNA of the CDR3 is TGTGCCAGCAGCCGAGGGGGGTACTGGAACACCGGGGAGCTGTTTTTT. Protein sequence: CASSRGGYWNTGELFF.

This clone was seen once. CDR3 protein: CASRRGTDYGYTF. The CDR3, as DNA: TGTGCCAGCAGGAGGGGGACGGACTATGGCTACACCTTC. The V gene is TRBV25-1, the J gene TRBJ1-2; D possibly corresponds to TRBD1 (6 bases). Germline V gene sequence: CDR1 MGHDK, CDR2 SYGVNS. The CDR3 consists of 13 residues. Trimming took off 6 bases at V and 3 bases at J, with 11 bases between the two ends.

The V and J genes are TRBV3-1 (or the pseudogene TRBV3-2) and TRBJ1-5; D is uncertain. Trimming left V 1 base short and J 9 bases short, with 19 bases between. Germline loops: CDR1 LGHDT, CDR2 YNNKEL (reference sequence). The CDR3 runs to 16 residues. CDR3 residues: CASSQGPGGLKGPQHF. The CDR3 region has the DNA TGTGCCAGCAGCCAAGGGCCCGGAGGCCTGAAGGGGCCCCAGCATTTT.

The J gene is TRBJ1-6, the V gene TRBV4-3; D gene ambiguous. Germline V gene data show CDR1 as LGHNA and CDR2 as YSLEER. V was cut by 1 base and J by 9 bases, with 7 bases left in between. CDR3 size: 13 residues. The CDR3 is CASSQGVPSPLHF. DNA of the CDR3: TGCGCCAGCAGCCAAGGAGTTCCTTCACCCCTCCACTTT.

The chain combines TRBV21-1 with TRBJ1-5; TRBD1, the table's D call, was not compared with the DNA. TRBV21-1 is designated a pseudogene. This CDR3 contains 18 residues. CDR3: CASSKVGTGPHSNQPQHF. The CDR3, as DNA: TGTGCCAGCAGCAAAGTGGGGACAGGGCCCCATAGCAATCAGCCCCAGCATTTT.

This sequence joins TRBV6-5 and TRBJ1-1; D gene uncertain. V lost 6 bases, J lost 0 bases, and 8 bases lay in between. This CDR3 is built from 13 residues. CDR1 and CDR2 (germline): MNHEY, SVGAGI. The CDR3 DNA is TGTGCCAGCAGGGGCCAGCTGAACACTGAAGCTTTCTTT. Its protein product is CASRGQLNTEAFF.

The J gene is TRBJ2-7, the V gene TRBV11-1, with D unresolved. This CDR3 has 13 residues. V was shortened by 3 bases and J by 1 base, with 7 bases between the two germline ends. The germline V gene encodes CDR1 SGHAT and CDR2 FQDESV (reference sequence). CDR3 region: CASSLLGSYEQYF. In nucleotides, the CDR3 is TGTGCCAGCAGCTTGCTAGGATCCTACGAGCAGTACTTC. The whole variable domain, remainder taken from reference TRBV11-1 and TRBJ2-7, is EAEVAQSPRYKITEKSQAVAFWCDPISGHATLYWYRQILGQGPELLVQFQDESVVDDSQLPKDRFSAERLKGVDSTLKIQPAELGDSAMYLCASSLLGSYEQYFGPGTRLTVT.

This rearrangement joins TRBV6-5 to TRBJ1-1; D is uncertain. The CDR3 is made up of 14 amino acids. V was shortened by 8 bases and J by 1 base, with 14 bases between the two germline ends. The germline gives CDR1 MNHEY, CDR2 SVGAGI. The chain's CDR3 is CASLRASPNTEAFF. As DNA, the CDR3 is TGTGCCAGCCTTAGGGCCAGCCCGAACACTGAAGCTTTCTTT.

V gene TRBV4-2 combines with J gene TRBJ2-6; no clear D gene. This CDR3 is built from 14 residues. Germline V gene lookup returns CDR1 LGHNA and CDR2 YNFKEQ. V dropped 2 bases and J dropped 4 bases, with 6 bases sitting between them. This chain's CDR3 is CASSQTTGANVLTF. The CDR3 region has the DNA TGTGCCAGCAGCCAAACGACAGGGGCCAACGTCCTGACTTTC.

The CDR3 protein is CATSNGQTYGYTF. The CDR3 nucleotides are TGTGCCACCAGCAATGGACAGACGTATGGCTACACCTTC. The rearrangement links TRBV15 to TRBJ1-2, with TRBD1 as a possible D gene (6 bases). Germline values: CDR1 LNHNV, CDR2 YYDKDF (reference sequence). The CDR3 covers 13 residues. V shed 4 bases and J shed 5 bases, with 11 bases lying between them.

The V and J genes are TRBV6-2 or TRBV6-3 and TRBJ1-5; D perhaps matches TRBD1 (5 bases). CDR1 is MNHEY and CDR2 is SVGEGT in the germline V gene. The CDR3 is made up of 18 amino acids. Trimming removed 0 bases at V and 1 base at J, with 16 bases between. In DNA, the CDR3 is TGTGCCAGCAGTTACTCCCCTGGGTCGGGGGGGAGCAATCAGCCCCAGCATTTT. Residues: CASSYSPGSGGSNQPQHF.

The CDR3, as DNA: TGTGCCAGCAGCCATCTCTCTGGAAACACCATATATTTT. Encoded protein: CASSHLSGNTIYF. The rearrangement joins TRBV3-1 (or the pseudogene TRBV3-2) to TRBJ1-3; D unclear. This CDR3 has 13 amino acids. CDR1 and CDR2 (germline): LGHDT, YNNKEL (reference sequence). V lost 3 bases and J lost 0, with 3 bases in between.

The chain links TRBV9 to TRBJ1-2; TRBD1 matches 7 bases. V was clipped by 5 bases and J by 3 bases; unmatched bases: 4. The V gene's germline CDR1 is SGDLS and CDR2 YYNGEE. The CDR3 totals 13 residues. The CDR3 is CASSLGQDYGYTF. In nucleotides, the CDR3 is TGTGCCAGCAGTTTAGGACAGGACTATGGCTACACCTTC. Combining the CDR3 with reference TRBV9 and TRBJ1-2 gives the whole variable domain DSGVTQTPKHLITATGQRVTLRCSPRSGDLSVYWYQQSLDQGLQFLIQYYNGEERAKGNILERFSAQQFPDLHSELNLSSLELGDSALYFCASSLGQDYGYTFGSGTRLTVV.

The genes are TRBV6-1 and TRBJ2-6, with D possibly TRBD1 on 5 matching bases. Trimming cost V 2 bases and J 4 bases, with 12 bases left between them. Germline lookup yields CDR1 MNHNS and CDR2 SASEGT. The CDR3 has 16 residues. CDR3 protein: CASSERQGSGANVLTF. The CDR3 DNA reads TGTGCCAGCAGTGAACGGCAGGGTTCCGGGGCCAACGTCCTGACTTTC.

This chain's CDR3 is CASSVDRPSNTGELFF. The CDR3 nucleotides are TGTGCCAGCAGCGTAGACCGTCCATCGAACACCGGGGAGCTGTTTTTT. V is TRBV9 and J is TRBJ2-2; D gene unclear. CDR1 and CDR2 from the germline V gene are SGDLS and YYNGEE. The CDR3 has 16 amino acids. Trimming cost V 0 bases and J 0 bases, with 9 bases left between them.

The V gene is TRBV12-3 or TRBV12-4, the J gene TRBJ1-1, with D perhaps matching TRBD1 (5 bases). This CDR3 comprises 13 residues. V lost 7 bases to trimming and J lost 6 bases, with 15 bases between them. The DNA for the CDR3 is TGTGCCAGCACCCACACTGCGGGGGCTGAAGCTTTCTTT. This sequence encodes CASTHTAGAEAFF.

This clone has only one observation. The chain has TRBV7-8 and TRBJ2-3; 9 bases map to TRBD2. The CDR3 consists of 18 residues. The germline gives CDR1 SGHVS, CDR2 FQNEAQ. The junction had 10 bases not matched to a gene; V was cut back by 0 bases and J by 3 bases. The CDR3 coding sequence is TGTGCCAGCAGCTTAGCGCCTGCTAGCGGGGTGGGGACAGATACGCAGTATTTT. Translation gives CASSLAPASGVGTDTQYF.

The chain uses TRBV7-2 and TRBJ2-7; 8 bases align to TRBD1. This CDR3 is 15 amino acids long. V lost 5 bases, J lost 4 bases, and 10 bases stayed unmatched. The germline V gene encodes CDR1 SGHTA and CDR2 FQGNSA. For the CDR3, the DNA is TGTGCCAGCAGCCATCAGGGGGCGGCCCTTTACGAGCAGTACTTC. This translates into CASSHQGAALYEQYF.

Of note for this clone: At one end the junction does not follow the germline gene, possibly because of a read error. This CDR3 reads CASSPQGGNTGELLF. CDR3 bases: TGTGCCAGCAGCCCTCAGGGAGGGAACACCGGGGAGCTGCTTTTT. V and J are TRBV7-3 and TRBJ2-2, with 7 bases that match TRBD2. Germline loops: CDR1 SGHTA, CDR2 FQGTGA. The CDR3 totals 15 residues.

V gene TRBV12-5 combines with J gene TRBJ2-5, with TRBD2 as a possible D gene (5 bases). V lost 3 bases and J lost 5, with 10 bases in between. The CDR3 has 13 residues. Per germline, CDR1 LGHNT and CDR2 FRNRAP. CDR3 protein: CASGLSGGETQYF. The CDR3 DNA is TGTGCTAGTGGTTTATCCGGCGGGGAGACCCAGTACTTC.

The DNA of the CDR3 is TGCGCCAGCAGCCAAACGGGGCCGTCAGAGCAGTACTTC. Protein product: CASSQTGPSEQYF. J is TRBJ2-7 and V is TRBV4-1; D tentatively fits TRBD1 or TRBD2 (5 bases each). CDR1 and CDR2 from the germline V gene are MGHRA and YSYEKL. The CDR3 runs 13 residues. V was cut by 2 bases and J by 7 bases, with 12 bases left in between.

J is TRBJ1-4 and V is TRBV20-1; tentatively, D is TRBD1 (5 bases). This CDR3 comprises 11 residues. V was cut by 7 bases and J by 4 bases, with 7 bases left in between. The germline gives CDR1 DFQATT, CDR2 SNEGSKA (reference sequence). The CDR3 bases are TGCAGTGGGGACCTTAATGAAAAACTGTTTTTT. Its translation is CSGDLNEKLFF.

The chain carries TRBV29-1 and TRBJ1-2; a possible D gene is TRBD1 (5 bases). The CDR3 spans 14 residues. The V end lost 3 bases, the J end lost 0 bases, and 11 bases lay between the germline ends. Germline CDR1 and CDR2: SQVTM and ANQGSEA. The CDR3: CSVESWGTNYGYTF. As DNA, the CDR3 is TGCAGCGTTGAGAGTTGGGGGACTAACTATGGCTACACCTTC. Full variable domain (rest looked up from reference TRBV29-1 and TRBJ1-2): SAVISQKPSRDICQRGTSLTIQCQVDSQVTMMFWYRQQPGQSLTLIATANQGSEATYESGFVIDKFPISRPNLTFSTLTVSNMSPEDSSIYLCSVESWGTNYGYTFGSGTRLTVV.

The genes are TRBV7-2 and TRBJ1-2; no firm D call. Trimming took 2 bases from V and 8 from J, leaving 27 bases between them. The CDR3 is made up of 18 amino acids. Germline lookup yields CDR1 SGHTA and CDR2 FQGNSA. The DNA for the CDR3 is TGTGCCAGCAGCTTAACTTCTCGGAGGGCGGGCCAGACGGAGGGCTACACCTTC. Amino acids: CASSLTSRRAGQTEGYTF.